Each of the 5 T cell receptor beta chains below was sequenced from the same sample in a study of blood T cell repertoires in COVID-19. Some clones are missing from TCRdb's copy, which holds only in-frame ones; the method was immunoSEQ multiplex PCR. The profile shows 89,000 or so clones, roughly 85% of them singletons. Sample: peripheral blood. The receptors were sampled from an elderly man with acute or convalescent COVID-19.

The chain recombines TRBV21-1 with TRBJ2-7; the table's D call, TRBD2, has no DNA check behind it. TRBV21-1 is tagged as a pseudogene. The CDR3 spans 14 residues. Here the CDR3 DNA reads TGTGCCCCAGTCGGGGGAGGGCCGGGAGAAGAGCAGTACTTC. Translated, it gives CAPVGGGPGEEQYF.

The chain recombines TRBV6-6 with TRBJ1-5; 9 positions agree with TRBD1. The CDR3 has 16 amino acids. The V gene end was trimmed by 2 bases and the J gene end by 6 bases; junction bases not matched to a gene: 8. CDR1 is MNHNY, CDR2 SVGAGI, per germline (reference sequence). The CDR3 here is CASSYVLGQGSQPQHF. CDR3 coding DNA: TGTGCCAGCAGTTACGTTCTCGGACAGGGGTCTCAGCCCCAGCATTTT.

The V call is TRBV19, the J call TRBJ2-7, with D unresolved. This CDR3 is built from 14 residues. CDR1 is LNHDA and CDR2 is SQIVND in the germline V gene (reference sequence). The V end lost 4 bases, the J end lost 1 base, and 11 bases lay between the germline ends. The CDR3 bases are TGTGCCAGTAGTAGCGGAGCCCTATCCTACGAGCAGTACTTC. Translation gives CASSSGALSYEQYF.

The chain employs TRBV28 and TRBJ2-7; 8 nucleotides match TRBD1. Germline V CDR1 and CDR2: MDHEN, SYDVKM. This CDR3 spans 15 amino acids. Unmatched junction bases numbered 11, after V lost 4 bases and J lost 6 bases. The chain's CDR3 is CASSYGGQVIPEQYF. The CDR3 DNA follows: TGTGCCAGCAGTTATGGGGGACAGGTGATCCCCGAGCAGTACTTC.

The gene calls are TRBV29-1 and TRBJ1-2, with TRBD1 matching 9 bases. This CDR3 has 17 amino acids. V was clipped by 3 bases and J by 3 bases; unmatched bases: 14. Germline CDR1 SQVTM, CDR2 ANQGSEA. CDR3 DNA: TGCAGCGTTGATAGTGGTTCGGGGACAGGGTTGGACTATGGCTACACCTTC. Protein sequence: CSVDSGSGTGLDYGYTF.